The TCR beta chain under discussion was sequenced for a study of CD8+CD57+ T cells in acquired aplastic anemia. This CDR3 spans 14 amino acids. Germline CDR1 reads SGHNT; CDR2 reads YYREEE (reference sequence). The V end lost 2 bases, the J end lost 4 bases, and 12 bases lay between the germline ends. Profiling that covered TCR beta VDJ and CDR3 relied on genomic DNA as its template. TCRdb ran MiXCR on the reads and lists one entry per CDR3 protein. Of under 200,000 distinct CDR3 sequences listed, around half are singletons. Patients who underwent sequencing had shown CD8+CD57+ cell expansion by flow cytometry. Blood came from patients not yet given any therapy.

Specimen: sorted CD4+, CD8+, or CD8+CD57+ T cells (not recorded which) from PBMCs. The genes are TRBV5-4 and TRBJ1-1, with D uncertain. The clonotype comes from a human donor with aplastic anemia. The CDR3: CASSFGRISTEAFF. The DNA for the CDR3 is TGTGCCAGCAGCTTCGGAAGGATAAGCACTGAAGCTTTCTTT.